This T cell receptor (beta chain) comes out of a study of shared clonotypes between healthy human individuals. Whole-study context: Researchers assigned three CD4 naive, three CD4 memory, two CD8 naive and one CD8 memory plate to each donor. Overall study results and limits: Across subsets, estimated richness was generally greater for naive than for memory populations.

As to this clone: Antigen: not known.

From germline, CDR1 is KGHSH and CDR2 LQKENI. The CDR3 length is 14 residues. V shed 3 bases and J 7 bases; nucleotides not matched to a gene: 6. For sorted subsets, roughly 210 ng DNA per replicate equaled around 28,000 T cell genomes. Using immunoSEQ multiplex PCR, the repertoire was profiled, and TCRdb retains in-frame clones only, with some absent. The repertoire consists of approximately 1,500,000 clones, with 95% to 99% occurring once and the leading ten covering about 0.42%. Sequenced: naive CD4+ T cells sorted from blood. Noted subset: CD45RA+ positively selected. The chain is built from TRBV18 and TRBJ2-1; the match to TRBD2 covers 7 bases. This TCR was recovered from a man aged 25 to 40 in good health. CDR3 sequence: CASSPLGLGNEQFF. The CDR3 nucleotides are TGTGCCAGCTCACCCCTAGGACTAGGGAATGAGCAGTTCTTC.